These T cell receptor beta chains were read from a single sample in a study of shared clonotypes between healthy human individuals. Measured with immunoSEQ multiplex PCR; TCRdb has only the in-frame clones, and not every one. The data contain 2 million to 2.5 million clones, 80% to 95% of them singletons. The sequenced sample consisted of naive CD4+ T cells from PBMCs. The receptors were sampled from a man aged 18 to 30 in good health. Some clones in this sample may be carry-over from other donors' samples. Each CDR3 is given with its conserved first and last residue.

V gene | CDR3 protein
TRBV28 | CASSLGRGGRAEAFF
TRBV25-1 | CASSDDRSGPVTQYF
TRBV19 | CASSLRGAGLNEQFF
TRBV18 | CASSLPGATYEQYF
TRBV5-1 | CASSLARGRAYEQYF
TRBV4-3 | CASSQEGGSGNTIYF
TRBV18 | CASSLAGGTYEQYF
TRBV28 | CASSLVGFNEQFF
TRBV5-8 | CASSFSNQPQHF
TRBV5-6 | CASSLILSGLNTEAFF
TRBV10-3 | CAISEGQPYEQYF
TRBV5-1 | CASGQGAVAKNIQYF